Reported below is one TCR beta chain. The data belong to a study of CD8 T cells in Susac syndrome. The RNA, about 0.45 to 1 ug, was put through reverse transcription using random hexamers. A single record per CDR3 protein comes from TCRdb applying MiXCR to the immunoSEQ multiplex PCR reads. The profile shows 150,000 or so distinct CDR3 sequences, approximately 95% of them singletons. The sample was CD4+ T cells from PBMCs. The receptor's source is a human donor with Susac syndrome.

The CDR3 spells CASSLSVTGKYGYTF. The CDR3 nucleotides are TGTGCCAGCAGTTTATCCGTGACAGGGAAATATGGCTACACCTTC. The chain combines TRBV27 with TRBJ1-2; 7 bases agree with TRBD1. The CDR3 has 15 amino acids. Germline V gives CDR1 MNHEY, CDR2 SMNVEV (reference sequence). Trimming cost V 0 bases and J 5 bases; bases outside gene matches: 6.